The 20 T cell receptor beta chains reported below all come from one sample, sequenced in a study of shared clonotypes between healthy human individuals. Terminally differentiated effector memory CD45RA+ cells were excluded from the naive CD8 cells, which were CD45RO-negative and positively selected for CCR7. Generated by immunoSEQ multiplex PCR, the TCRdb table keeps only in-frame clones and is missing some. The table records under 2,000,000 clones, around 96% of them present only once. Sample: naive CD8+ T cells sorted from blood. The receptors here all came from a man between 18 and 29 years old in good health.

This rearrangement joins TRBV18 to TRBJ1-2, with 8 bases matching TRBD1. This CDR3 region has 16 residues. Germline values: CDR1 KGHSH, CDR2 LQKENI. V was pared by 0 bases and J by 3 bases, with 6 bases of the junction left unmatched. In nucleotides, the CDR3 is TGTGCCAGCTCACCACCCTCGACAGGGGTTCACTATGGCTACACCTTC. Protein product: CASSPPSTGVHYGYTF.

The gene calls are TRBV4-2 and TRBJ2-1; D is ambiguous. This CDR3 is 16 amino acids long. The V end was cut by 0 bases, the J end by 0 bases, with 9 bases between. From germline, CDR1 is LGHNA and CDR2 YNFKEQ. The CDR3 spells CASSQERGDSYNEQFF. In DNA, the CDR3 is TGTGCCAGCAGCCAAGAGCGTGGAGACTCCTACAATGAGCAGTTCTTC.

CDR3 sequence: CASSVEFTDNSPLHF. CDR3 DNA: TGTGCCAGCAGTGTCGAGTTCACGGATAATTCACCCCTCCACTTT. The V gene is TRBV2, the J gene TRBJ1-6; D not resolved. CDR3 size: 15 residues. CDR1 SNHLY and CDR2 FYNNEI come from the germline V gene. V was clipped by 4 bases and J by 5 bases, with 12 bases between them.

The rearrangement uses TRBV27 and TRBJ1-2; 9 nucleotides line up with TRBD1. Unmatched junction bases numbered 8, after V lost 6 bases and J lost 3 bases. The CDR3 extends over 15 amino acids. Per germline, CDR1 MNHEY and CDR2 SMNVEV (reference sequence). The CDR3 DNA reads TGTGCCAGCAGACCGGGACAGGGATCTCACTATGGCTACACCTTC. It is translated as CASRPGQGSHYGYTF.

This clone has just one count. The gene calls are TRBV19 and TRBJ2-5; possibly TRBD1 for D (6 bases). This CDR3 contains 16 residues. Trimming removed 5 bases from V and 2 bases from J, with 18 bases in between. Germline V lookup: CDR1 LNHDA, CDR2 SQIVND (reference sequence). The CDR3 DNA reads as TGTGCCAGTAGTCTGGGGGCGGGCGGCCCACAAGAGACCCAGTACTTC. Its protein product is CASSLGAGGPQETQYF.

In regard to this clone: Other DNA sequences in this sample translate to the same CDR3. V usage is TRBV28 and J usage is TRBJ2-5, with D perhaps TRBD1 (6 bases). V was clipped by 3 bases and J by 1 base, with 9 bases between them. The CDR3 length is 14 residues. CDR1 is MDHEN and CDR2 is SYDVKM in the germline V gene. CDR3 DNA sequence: TGTGCCAGCAGTTTGGTAGGGGGCCAAGAGACCCAGTACTTC. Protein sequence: CASSLVGGQETQYF.

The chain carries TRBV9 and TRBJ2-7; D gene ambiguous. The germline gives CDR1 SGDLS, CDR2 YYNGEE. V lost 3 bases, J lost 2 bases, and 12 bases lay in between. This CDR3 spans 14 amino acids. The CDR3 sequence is CASSEGPVTYEQYF. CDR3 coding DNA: TGTGCCAGCAGCGAGGGCCCTGTAACCTACGAGCAGTACTTC. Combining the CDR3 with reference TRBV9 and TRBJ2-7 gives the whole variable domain DSGVTQTPKHLITATGQRVTLRCSPRSGDLSVYWYQQSLDQGLQFLIQYYNGEERAKGNILERFSAQQFPDLHSELNLSSLELGDSALYFCASSEGPVTYEQYFGPGTRLTVT.

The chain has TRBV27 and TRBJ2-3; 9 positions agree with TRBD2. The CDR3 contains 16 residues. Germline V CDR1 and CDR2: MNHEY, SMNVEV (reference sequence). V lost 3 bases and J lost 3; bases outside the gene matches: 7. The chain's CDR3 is CASSLDSGSLTDTQYF. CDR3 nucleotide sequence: TGTGCCAGCAGTTTGGATAGCGGGAGTTTAACAGATACGCAGTATTTT.

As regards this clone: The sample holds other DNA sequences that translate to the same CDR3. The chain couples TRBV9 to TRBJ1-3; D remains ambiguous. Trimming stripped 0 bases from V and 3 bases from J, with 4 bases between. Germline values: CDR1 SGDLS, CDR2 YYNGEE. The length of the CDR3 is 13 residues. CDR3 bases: TGTGCCAGCAGCGTAGGCGGTGGAAACACCATATATTTT. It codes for CASSVGGGNTIYF.

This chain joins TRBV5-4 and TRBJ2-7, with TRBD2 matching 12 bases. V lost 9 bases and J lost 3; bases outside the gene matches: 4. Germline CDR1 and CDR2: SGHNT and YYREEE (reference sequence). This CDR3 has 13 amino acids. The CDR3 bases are TGTGCCACCCGGACTAGCGGGATCTACGAGCAGTACTTC. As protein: CATRTSGIYEQYF.

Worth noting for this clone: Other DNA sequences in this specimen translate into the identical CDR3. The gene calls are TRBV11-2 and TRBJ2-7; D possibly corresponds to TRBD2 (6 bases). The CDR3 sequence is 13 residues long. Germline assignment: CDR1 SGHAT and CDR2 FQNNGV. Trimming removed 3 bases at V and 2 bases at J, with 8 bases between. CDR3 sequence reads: CASSLGGTYEQYF. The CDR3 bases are TGTGCCAGCAGCTTGGGCGGGACCTACGAGCAGTACTTC.

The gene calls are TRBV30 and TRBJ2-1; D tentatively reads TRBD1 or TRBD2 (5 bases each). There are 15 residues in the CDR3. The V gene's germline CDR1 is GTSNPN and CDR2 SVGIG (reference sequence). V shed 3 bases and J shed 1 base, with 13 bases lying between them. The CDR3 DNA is TGTGCCTGGAGCGATGTAGGGGAGTCCTACAATGAGCAGTTCTTC. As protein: CAWSDVGESYNEQFF.

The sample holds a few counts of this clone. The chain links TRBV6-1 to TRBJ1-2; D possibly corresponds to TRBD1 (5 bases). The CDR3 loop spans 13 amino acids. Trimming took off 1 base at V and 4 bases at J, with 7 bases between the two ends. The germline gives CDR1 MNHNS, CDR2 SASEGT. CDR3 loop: CASSEGQSYGYTF. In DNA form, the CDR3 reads TGTGCCAGCAGTGAAGGACAGTCCTATGGCTACACCTTC.

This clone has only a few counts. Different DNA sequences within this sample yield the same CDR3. The CDR3 DNA is TGCGCCAGCAGTGAGTCGTCCTTGGGGGAGCAGTACTTC. It codes for CASSESSLGEQYF. The rearrangement links TRBV10-1 to TRBJ2-7; D not resolved. CDR1 and CDR2 (germline): WNHNN, SYGVQD (reference sequence). The CDR3 is made up of 13 amino acids. V lost 0 bases to trimming and J lost 7 bases, with 10 bases between them.

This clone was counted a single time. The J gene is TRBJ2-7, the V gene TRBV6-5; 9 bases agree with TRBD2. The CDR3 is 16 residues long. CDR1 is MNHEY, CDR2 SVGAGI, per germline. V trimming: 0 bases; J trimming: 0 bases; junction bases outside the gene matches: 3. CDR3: CASSYSTSGPSYEQYF. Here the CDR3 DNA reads TGTGCCAGCAGTTACTCGACTAGCGGACCCTCCTACGAGCAGTACTTC.

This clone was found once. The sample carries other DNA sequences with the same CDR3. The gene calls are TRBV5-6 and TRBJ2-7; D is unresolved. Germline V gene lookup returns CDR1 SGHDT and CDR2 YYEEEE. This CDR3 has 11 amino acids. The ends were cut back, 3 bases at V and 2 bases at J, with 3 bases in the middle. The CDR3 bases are TGTGCCAGCAGCTCTACCTACGAGCAGTACTTC. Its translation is CASSSTYEQYF.

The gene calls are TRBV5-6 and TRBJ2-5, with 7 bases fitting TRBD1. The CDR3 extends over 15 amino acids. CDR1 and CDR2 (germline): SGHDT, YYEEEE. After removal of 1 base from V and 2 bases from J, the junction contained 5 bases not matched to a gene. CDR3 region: CASSLPLTGQETQYF. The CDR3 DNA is TGTGCCAGCAGCTTGCCGTTGACAGGGCAAGAGACCCAGTACTTC. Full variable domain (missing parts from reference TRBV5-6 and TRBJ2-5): DAGVTQSPTHLIKTRGQQVTLRCSPKSGHDTVSWYQQALGQGPQFIFQYYEEEERQRGNFPDRFSGHQFPNYSSELNVNALLLGDSALYLCASSLPLTGQETQYFGPGTRLLVL.

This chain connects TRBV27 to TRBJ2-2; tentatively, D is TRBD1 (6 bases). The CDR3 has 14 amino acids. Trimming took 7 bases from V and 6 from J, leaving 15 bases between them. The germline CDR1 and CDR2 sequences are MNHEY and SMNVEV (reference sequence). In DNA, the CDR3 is TGTGCCAGCAACGCAGGGGCCTACCCCGGGGAGCTGTTTTTT. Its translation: CASNAGAYPGELFF.

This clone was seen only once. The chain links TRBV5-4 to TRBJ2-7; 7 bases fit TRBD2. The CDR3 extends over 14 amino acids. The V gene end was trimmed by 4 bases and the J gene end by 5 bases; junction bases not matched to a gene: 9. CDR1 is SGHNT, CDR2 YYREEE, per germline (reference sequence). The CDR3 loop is CASSLLTSFDEQYF. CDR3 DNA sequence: TGTGCCAGCAGCCTCCTGACTAGCTTCGACGAGCAGTACTTC.

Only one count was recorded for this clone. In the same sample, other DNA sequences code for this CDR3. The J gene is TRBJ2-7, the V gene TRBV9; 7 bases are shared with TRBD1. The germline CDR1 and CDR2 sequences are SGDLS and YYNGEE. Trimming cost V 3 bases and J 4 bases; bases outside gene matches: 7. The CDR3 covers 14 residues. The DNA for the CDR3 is TGTGCCAGCAGCGAGTCAGGGGGTACGTACGAGCAGTACTTC. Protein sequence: CASSESGGTYEQYF.